This T cell receptor beta chain came from a study of T cell responses to AZD1222 COVID-19 vaccine. Study-level points and caveats: Nearly half of spike-specific TCRs reportedly target variant regions that are unmutated in the B.1.351 and B.1.1.7 variants.

Using immunoSEQ multiplex PCR, the repertoire was profiled, and TCRdb retains in-frame clones only, with some absent. Among 200,000 to 250,000 clones listed, around 94% were seen once. On this clone itself: The antigen is not known.

This CDR3 has 14 residues. Germline V lookup: CDR1 SGHTA, CDR2 FQGNSA. Trimming removed 3 bases from V and 0 bases from J; junction bases left unmatched: 2. Here the sequenced sample was peripheral blood, taken 28 days after the second dose of the MenACWY control vaccine. The sequence derives from an adult who received the MenACWY meningococcal vaccine as a control. This chain uses TRBV7-2 with TRBJ2-7; 7 bases align to TRBD2. The DNA of the CDR3 is TGTGCCAGCAGCTTCCTAGCGGTCTCCTACGAGCAGTACTTC. Translating gives CASSFLAVSYEQYF. Full variable domain (outside the CDR3, taken from reference TRBV7-2 and TRBJ2-7): GAGVSQSPSNKVTEKGKDVELRCDPISGHTALYWYRQSLGQGLEFLIYFQGNSAPDKSGLPSDRFSAERTGGSVSTLTIQRTQQEDSAVYLCASSFLAVSYEQYFGPGTRLTVT.